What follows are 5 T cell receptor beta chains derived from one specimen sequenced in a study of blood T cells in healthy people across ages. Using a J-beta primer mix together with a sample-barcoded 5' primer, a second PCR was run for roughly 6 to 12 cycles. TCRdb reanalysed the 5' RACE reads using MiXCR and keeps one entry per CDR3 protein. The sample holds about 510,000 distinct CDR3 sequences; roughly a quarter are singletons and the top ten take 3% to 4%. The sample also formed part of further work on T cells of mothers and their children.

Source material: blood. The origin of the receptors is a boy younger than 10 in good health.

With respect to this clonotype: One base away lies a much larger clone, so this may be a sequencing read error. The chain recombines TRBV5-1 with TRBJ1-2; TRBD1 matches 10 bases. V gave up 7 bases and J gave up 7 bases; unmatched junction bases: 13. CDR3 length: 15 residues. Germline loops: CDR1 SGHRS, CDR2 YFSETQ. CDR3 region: CASGVRTGGSSGYTF. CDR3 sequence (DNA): TGCGCCAGCGGCGTTCGGACAGGGGGGAGTAGTGGCTACACCTTC.

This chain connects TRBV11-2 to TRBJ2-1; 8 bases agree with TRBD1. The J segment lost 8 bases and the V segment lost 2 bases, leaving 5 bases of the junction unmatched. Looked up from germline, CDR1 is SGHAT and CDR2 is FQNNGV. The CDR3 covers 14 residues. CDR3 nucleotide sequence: TGTGCCAGCAGCTTATACAGGGGGGTCGATGAGCAGTTCTTC. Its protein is CASSLYRGVDEQFF.

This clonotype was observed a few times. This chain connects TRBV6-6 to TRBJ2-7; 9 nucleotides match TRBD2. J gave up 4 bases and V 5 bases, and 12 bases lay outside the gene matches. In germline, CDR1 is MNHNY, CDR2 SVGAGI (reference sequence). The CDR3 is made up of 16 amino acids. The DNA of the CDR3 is TGTGCCAGCAGTCACAGTTCGCCTAGCGGGGAGTACGAGCAGTACTTC. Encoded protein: CASSHSSPSGEYEQYF.

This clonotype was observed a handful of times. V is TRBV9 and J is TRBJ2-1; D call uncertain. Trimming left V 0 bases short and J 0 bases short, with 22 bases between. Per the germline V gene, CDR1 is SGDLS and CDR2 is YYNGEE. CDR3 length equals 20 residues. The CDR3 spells CASSVVGTHHTQSSYNEQFF. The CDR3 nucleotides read TGTGCCAGCAGCGTAGTGGGCACACACCACACCCAGAGCTCCTACAATGAGCAGTTCTTC.

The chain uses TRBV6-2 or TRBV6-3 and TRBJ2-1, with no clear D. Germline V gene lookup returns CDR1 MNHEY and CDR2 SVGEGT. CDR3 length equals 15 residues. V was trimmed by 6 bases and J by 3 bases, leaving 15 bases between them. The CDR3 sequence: CASSPPQVGYNEQFF. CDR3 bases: TGTGCCAGCAGCCCCCCGCAGGTTGGCTACAATGAGCAGTTCTTC.